The next 21 T cell receptor beta chains were all read from a single sample in a study of blood T cell repertoires in COVID-19 (dated by TCRdb to about 2020). Library preparation employed the immunoSEQ multiplex PCR assay. The immuneACCESS repertoire file appears here via TCRdb, limited to in-frame rearrangements. These files lack a portion of the clones; in checked studies, under half of the deficit traces to unresolved V genes, and the cause of the others is not known. A total of 350,000 to 500,000 clones appear in this sample, 80% to 90% of them only once. The ten largest clones represent roughly 0.87% of the sample. Sequencing input: peripheral blood. All receptors come from a man aged 18 to 29 with COVID-19, enrolled during active disease.

The gene calls are TRBV7-2 and TRBJ2-7; D is unresolved. Germline CDR1 and CDR2: SGHTA and FQGNSA. V was cut by 5 bases and J by 3 bases, with 11 bases left in between. CDR3 length: 13 residues. The CDR3 region is CASSPRRYYEQYF. The DNA for the CDR3 is TGTGCCAGCAGCCCACGCAGGTACTACGAGCAGTACTTC.

This chain joins TRBV10-3 and TRBJ2-5; D unresolved. This CDR3 has 13 residues. Per germline, CDR1 ENHRY and CDR2 SYGVKD. The V and J ends lost 4 bases and 3 bases respectively, with 9 bases between them. The CDR3 reads CAISAGAEETQYF. The CDR3 bases are TGTGCCATCAGTGCCGGTGCGGAAGAGACCCAGTACTTC.

The genes are TRBV5-1 and TRBJ2-6; 11 bases match TRBD1. Germline V gene sequence: CDR1 SGHRS, CDR2 YFSETQ. The ends lost 4 bases at V and 0 bases at J; junction bases unmatched: 9. This CDR3 contains 19 residues. The CDR3 loop is CASSGPGTGGSSGANVLTF. As DNA, the CDR3 is TGCGCCAGCAGCGGGCCCGGGACAGGGGGAAGCTCTGGGGCCAACGTCCTGACTTTC.

This clone came up once. The rearrangement links TRBV29-1 to TRBJ2-7, with D possibly TRBD2 on 5 matching bases. CDR1 SQVTM and CDR2 ANQGSEA come from the germline V gene. The CDR3 sequence is 11 residues long. V was shortened by 5 bases and J by 7 bases, with 12 bases between the two germline ends. CDR3 DNA sequence: TGCAGCGTTCGGGCCTCGGGGGAGCAGTACTTC. This encodes CSVRASGEQYF.

J is TRBJ2-5 and V is TRBV7-9; 7 nucleotides line up with TRBD2. V trimming: 1 base; J trimming: 2 bases; junction bases outside the gene matches: 4. This CDR3 comprises 15 residues. Germline V gene data show CDR1 as SEHNR and CDR2 as FQNEAQ (reference sequence). The CDR3 protein is CASSLGASGQETQYF. The CDR3 DNA reads as TGTGCCAGCAGCTTAGGGGCTAGCGGACAAGAGACCCAGTACTTC. The whole variable domain, filled in from reference TRBV7-9 and TRBJ2-5, reads DTGVSQNPRHKITKRGQNVTFRCDPISEHNRLYWYRQTLGQGPEFLTYFQNEAQLEKSRLLSDRFSAERPKGSFSTLEIQRTEQGDSAMYLCASSLGASGQETQYFGPGTRLLVL.

This chain uses TRBV5-1 with TRBJ2-7, with 9 bases lining up with TRBD1. CDR1 and CDR2 (germline): SGHRS, YFSETQ. The CDR3 is 16 residues long. The V segment lost 2 bases and the J segment 3 bases; nucleotides outside the gene matches: 9. CDR3 DNA sequence: TGCGCCAGCAGCTTAGGACAGGGGTCGGATTTCTACGAGCAGTACTTC. This codes for CASSLGQGSDFYEQYF.

V gene TRBV7-9 combines with J gene TRBJ2-1; 9 positions agree with TRBD2. Per the germline V gene, CDR1 is SEHNR and CDR2 is FQNEAQ (reference sequence). This CDR3 has 14 amino acids. V dropped 5 bases and J dropped 6; count of bases not matched to a gene: 5. The CDR3 loop is CASSTGLAFNEQFF. Here the CDR3 DNA reads TGTGCCAGCAGCACGGGACTAGCATTCAATGAGCAGTTCTTC.

The genes are TRBV30 and TRBJ1-1; maybe TRBD1 (6 bases). Trimming removed 0 bases at V and 3 bases at J, with 8 bases between. This CDR3 has 13 amino acids. Germline CDR1 is GTSNPN and CDR2 is SVGIG (reference sequence). The CDR3 sequence: CAWSVAGDTEAFF. The CDR3 nucleotides are TGTGCCTGGAGTGTAGCAGGGGACACTGAAGCTTTCTTT.

The V call is TRBV11-2, the J call TRBJ2-1; 9 bases map to TRBD2. Germline V CDR1 and CDR2: SGHAT, FQNNGV. With 1 base clipped from V and 5 bases from J, the junction kept 6 bases outside the gene matches. This CDR3 spans 16 amino acids. For the CDR3, the DNA is TGTGCCAGCAGCTTAGTCGCGGGAGGGCCTAACAATGAGCAGTTCTTC. Amino acid sequence: CASSLVAGGPNNEQFF.

The CDR3 region is CASRLGGTETQYF. The CDR3 nucleotides are TGTGCCAGCAGACTAGGAGGCACGGAGACCCAGTACTTC. The gene calls are TRBV12-3 or TRBV12-4 and TRBJ2-5, with D possibly TRBD2 on 5 matching bases. The V gene lost 6 bases and the J gene lost 5 bases, with 13 bases spanning the gap. This CDR3 region has 13 residues.

V gene TRBV2 combines with J gene TRBJ2-3, with 12 positions matching TRBD2. The V gene's germline CDR1 is SNHLY and CDR2 FYNNEI. Trimming took 8 bases from V and 8 from J; bases not matched to a gene: 11. This CDR3 is 15 amino acids long. Here the CDR3 reads CASGPLAGGIGTQYF. In DNA, the CDR3 is TGTGCCAGCGGCCCGCTAGCGGGGGGGATTGGTACGCAGTATTTT.

V and J are TRBV7-9 and TRBJ2-5, with 12 bases matching TRBD2. The junction had 5 bases not matched to a gene; V was cut back by 1 base and J by 5 bases. The CDR3 extends over 16 amino acids. Germline V gives CDR1 SEHNR, CDR2 FQNEAQ (reference sequence). The CDR3 sequence: CASSLGPLAGGETQYF. The CDR3 DNA reads TGTGCCAGCAGCTTAGGCCCCCTAGCGGGGGGGGAGACCCAGTACTTC.

This chain uses TRBV7-9 with TRBJ1-1, with a tentative D call TRBD1 (6 bases). The CDR3 has 14 residues. CDR1 and CDR2 from the germline V gene are SEHNR and FQNEAQ (reference sequence). Trimming pared 3 bases from V and 4 bases from J, leaving 12 bases between. CDR3 bases: TGTGCCAGCAGCTTTCGTCAGGGGCCCACTGAAGCTTTCTTT. Amino acids: CASSFRQGPTEAFF.

The chain has TRBV19 and TRBJ2-5, with 7 bases identical to TRBD1. Germline V CDR1 and CDR2: LNHDA, SQIVND (reference sequence). The CDR3 runs 14 residues. After removal of 6 bases from V and 4 bases from J, the junction contained 8 bases not matched to a gene. CDR3 in amino acids: CASSTGQTRETQYF. The CDR3 nucleotides are TGTGCCAGTAGCACGGGACAGACGAGAGAGACCCAGTACTTC.

The V call is TRBV2, the J call TRBJ1-2; D perhaps matches TRBD1 (5 bases). The CDR3 has 12 residues. Germline V lookup: CDR1 SNHLY, CDR2 FYNNEI. The ends were cut back, 7 bases at V and 7 bases at J, with 13 bases in the middle. The CDR3 loop is CASTREDGGYTF. In DNA, the CDR3 is TGTGCCAGCACCAGGGAGGACGGTGGCTACACCTTC.

The chain has TRBV27 and TRBJ2-6, with D uncertain. In germline, CDR1 is MNHEY, CDR2 SMNVEV (reference sequence). The CDR3 sequence is 15 residues long. Trimming removed 5 bases from V and 0 bases from J, with 8 bases in between. The CDR3 DNA follows: TGTGCCAGCAGTGGCACAGACTCTGGGGCCAACGTCCTGACTTTC. Protein product: CASSGTDSGANVLTF.

This chain connects TRBV5-1 to TRBJ2-2; 7 bases are a match to TRBD1. Germline V gene data show CDR1 as SGHRS and CDR2 as YFSETQ. Losses at the gene ends were 6 bases for V and 6 bases for J; bases not matched to a gene: 5. The CDR3 runs 13 residues. CDR3 DNA: TGCGCCAGCACCAGGGGGTCCTCCGGGGAGCTGTTTTTT. Its protein product is CASTRGSSGELFF.

This clone was found a few times. This chain links TRBV29-1 with TRBJ1-1; D may be TRBD1 (5 bases). The ends were cut back, 3 bases at V and 4 bases at J, with 9 bases in the middle. The CDR3 covers 12 residues. The germline gives CDR1 SQVTM, CDR2 ANQGSEA. The CDR3 sequence is CSVDGAGTEAFF. CDR3 DNA sequence: TGCAGCGTTGATGGGGCAGGCACTGAAGCTTTCTTT.

Concerning this clone itself: The identical CDR3 is also encoded by other nucleotide sequences in the sample. V is TRBV9 and J is TRBJ2-3, with TRBD2 matching over 9 bases. The CDR3 is 16 residues long. The germline V gene has CDR1 SGDLS and CDR2 YYNGEE. V dropped 0 bases and J dropped 3; count of bases not matched to a gene: 5. The CDR3 region has the DNA TGTGCCAGCAGCGTAGAGGGGAGCGGGAGGACAGATACGCAGTATTTT. Protein sequence: CASSVEGSGRTDTQYF. Full variable domain (missing parts from reference TRBV9 and TRBJ2-3): DSGVTQTPKHLITATGQRVTLRCSPRSGDLSVYWYQQSLDQGLQFLIQYYNGEERAKGNILERFSAQQFPDLHSELNLSSLELGDSALYFCASSVEGSGRTDTQYFGPGTRLTVL.

This rearrangement joins TRBV11-2 to TRBJ2-7; 10 bases are shared with TRBD1. Germline CDR1 reads SGHAT; CDR2 reads FQNNGV. This CDR3 has 15 amino acids. V dropped 3 bases and J dropped 4; count of bases not matched to a gene: 6. CDR3 bases: TGTGCCAGCAGCTTGGGGACAGGGGCGGTTTACGAGCAGTACTTC. It codes for CASSLGTGAVYEQYF.

This clone was recorded once. This chain joins TRBV19 and TRBJ2-3; D uncertain. Germline loops: CDR1 LNHDA, CDR2 SQIVND (reference sequence). V was pared by 3 bases and J by 6 bases, with 16 bases between. This CDR3 has 15 amino acids. The CDR3 DNA is TGTGCCAGTAGTATGTGGGCTGATAGTAGTGATACGCAGTATTTT. Its protein is CASSMWADSSDTQYF.